These 2 T cell receptor beta chains share one sample of origin, sequenced in a study of T cells after yellow fever vaccination. TCRdb ran MiXCR on the 5' RACE reads and lists one entry per CDR3 protein. This sample carries hundreds of thousands of distinct CDR3 sequences, 13% of them seen once, and the ten largest clones take 11% to 15%. The sample here was PBMCs, taken on the day of the yellow fever booster vaccination. These receptors were collected from a man younger than 40 who received the YFV17D yellow fever vaccine.

The rearrangement uses TRBV27 and TRBJ1-6; TRBD1 agrees at 9 bases. The CDR3 is 15 residues long. The J segment lost 9 bases and the V segment lost 5 bases, leaving 8 bases of the junction unmatched. Germline V CDR1 and CDR2: MNHEY, SMNVEV (reference sequence). The CDR3 is CASSPRTGGISPLHF. CDR3 nucleotides: TGTGCCAGCAGTCCACGCACAGGGGGCATTTCACCCCTCCACTTT.

This clonotype was picked up many times. CDR3 nucleotides: TGTGCCAGCAGGAAGGACAGAGAGGGCTCACGTGAGCAGTTCTTC. This sequence encodes CASRKDREGSREQFF. The gene calls are TRBV7-2 and TRBJ2-1; TRBD1 might be the D (6 bases). V lost 6 bases to trimming and J lost 9 bases, with 21 bases between them. Per germline, CDR1 SGHTA and CDR2 FQGNSA. CDR3 size: 15 residues.